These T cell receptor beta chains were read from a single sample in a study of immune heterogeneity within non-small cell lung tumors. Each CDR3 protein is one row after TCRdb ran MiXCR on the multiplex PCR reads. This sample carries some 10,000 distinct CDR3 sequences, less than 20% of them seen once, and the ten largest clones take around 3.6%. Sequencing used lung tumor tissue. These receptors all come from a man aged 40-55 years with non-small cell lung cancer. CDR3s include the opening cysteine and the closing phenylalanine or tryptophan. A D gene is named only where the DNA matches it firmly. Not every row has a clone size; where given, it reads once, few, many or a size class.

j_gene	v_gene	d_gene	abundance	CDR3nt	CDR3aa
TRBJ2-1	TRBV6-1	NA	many	TGTGCCAGCAGTGAAGGGAGTAACAATGAGCAGTTCTTC	CASSEGSNNEQFF
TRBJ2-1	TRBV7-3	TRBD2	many	TGTGCCAGCAGCTCGAGATTGCGGGGGGGCTACAATGAGCAGTTCTTC	CASSSRLRGGYNEQFF
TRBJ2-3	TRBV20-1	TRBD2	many	TGCAGTGCTAGTGCGGTAGCGGGAGACCGAGATACGCAGTATTTT	CSASAVAGDRDTQYF
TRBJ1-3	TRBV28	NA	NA	TGTGCCAGCAGTTCCGGGACTTGCTCTGGAAACACCATATATTTT	CASSSGTCSGNTIYF
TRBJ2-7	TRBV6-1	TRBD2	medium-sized	TGTGCCAGCAGTCGTAGCGGGAGGGGAGGTTACGAGCAGTACTTC	CASSRSGRGGYEQYF
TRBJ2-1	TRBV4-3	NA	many	TGCGCCAGCAGCCAATACCCTTTAAGCGGGTCGAGCTCCTACAATGAGCAGTTCTTC	CASSQYPLSGSSSYNEQFF
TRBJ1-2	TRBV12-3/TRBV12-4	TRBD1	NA	TGTGCCAGCAGAGCGCGGGGACAGGCGTTCTATGGCTACACCTTC	CASRARGQAFYGYTF
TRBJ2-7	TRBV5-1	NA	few	TGCGCCAGCAGCTTGGGGGGATTTAGCTCCTACGAGCAGTACTTC	CASSLGGFSSYEQYF
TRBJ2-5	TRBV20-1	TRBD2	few	TGCAGTGCTAGGGGGACTAGCGGGAGTCTGGAGACCCAGTACTTC	CSARGTSGSLETQYF
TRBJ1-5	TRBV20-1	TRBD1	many	TGCAGTGCGAAGGGACAGCATAGCAATCAGCCCCAGCATTTT	CSAKGQHSNQPQHF
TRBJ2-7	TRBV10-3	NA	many	TGTGCCATCAGTGCGCGGGGTTCTTACGAGCAGTACTTC	CAISARGSYEQYF
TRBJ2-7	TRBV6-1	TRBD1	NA	TGTGCCAGCAGTACAACTGACAGGGGAAGCTACGAGCAGTACTTC	CASSTTDRGSYEQYF
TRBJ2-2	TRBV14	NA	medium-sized	TGTGCCAGCAGCCCGACTAGGGGCACCGGGGAGCTGTTTTTT	CASSPTRGTGELFF
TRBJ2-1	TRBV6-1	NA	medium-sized	TGTGCCAGCAGTTCTCGAACCCGGAATGAGCAGTTCTTC	CASSSRTRNEQFF
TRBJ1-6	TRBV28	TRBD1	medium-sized	TGTGCCAGCCGGACAGGGGACTATAATTCACCCCTCCACTTT	CASRTGDYNSPLHF
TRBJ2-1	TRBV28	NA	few	TGTGCCAGCAGTTCAGCAGGGGGAGGGTCCTACAATGAGCAGTTCTTC	CASSSAGGGSYNEQFF
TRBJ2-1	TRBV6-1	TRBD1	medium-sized	TGTGCCAGCAGTTTCGACCCCCGGGGACAGGGCCGAGTCTCCTACAATGAGCAGTTCTTC	CASSFDPRGQGRVSYNEQFF
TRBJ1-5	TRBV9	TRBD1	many	TGTGCCAGCAGCGTCACAGGGGGAAATCAGCCCCAGCATTTT	CASSVTGGNQPQHF
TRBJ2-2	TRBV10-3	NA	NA	TGTGCCTCCCTCACCCAGTCCGGGGAGCTGTTTTTT	CASLTQSGELFF
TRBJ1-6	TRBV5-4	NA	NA	TGTGCCAGCAGCTCTGGACCGGGGGGATCACCCCTCCACTTT	CASSSGPGGSPLHF
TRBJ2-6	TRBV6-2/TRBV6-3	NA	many	TGTGCCAGCAGTTACGCAATACTCCTTTACTCTGGGGCCAACGTCCTGACTTTC	CASSYAILLYSGANVLTF
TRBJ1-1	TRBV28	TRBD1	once	TGTGCCAGCGACCCTGGACAGGGAGGCACTGAAGCTTTCTTT	CASDPGQGGTEAFF
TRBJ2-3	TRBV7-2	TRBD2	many	TGTGCCAGCAGGGGGACTAGCGGACTGACAGATACGCAGTATTTT	CASRGTSGLTDTQYF
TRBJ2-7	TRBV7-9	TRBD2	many	TGTGCCAGCAGCTCCGAACTAGCGAGACCCTACGAGCAGTACTTC	CASSSELARPYEQYF
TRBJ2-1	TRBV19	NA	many	TGTGCCAGTAGTATCGAAGGGGGGCCCCTATCCTACAATGAGCAGTTCTTC	CASSIEGGPLSYNEQFF
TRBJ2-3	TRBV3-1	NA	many	TGTGCCAGCAGCCAAAGCGGGTTCACAGATACGCAGTATTTT	CASSQSGFTDTQYF
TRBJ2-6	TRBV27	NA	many	TGTGCCAGCAGTATTCGGGACCCATTCTCTGGGGCCAACGTCCTGACTTTC	CASSIRDPFSGANVLTF
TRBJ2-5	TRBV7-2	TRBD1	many	TGTGCCAGCAGCTCGGTGGGACAGGGGGTTGAGACCCAGTACTTC	CASSSVGQGVETQYF
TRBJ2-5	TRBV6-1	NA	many	TGTGCCAGCATTCCAACGCGGGGGCAGCCAAAAGAGACCCAGTACTTC	CASIPTRGQPKETQYF
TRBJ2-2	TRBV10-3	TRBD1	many	TGTGCCATCGGGGATTCGGACAGGGGGCCCGCGAACACCGGGGAGCTGTTTTTT	CAIGDSDRGPANTGELFF
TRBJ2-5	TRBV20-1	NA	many	TGCAGTGCTAGCTCAGCCAAAGAGACCCAGTACTTC	CSASSAKETQYF
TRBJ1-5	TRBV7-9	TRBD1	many	TGTGCCAGCAGTAATACAGGGGGGAATCAGCCCCAGCATTTT	CASSNTGGNQPQHF
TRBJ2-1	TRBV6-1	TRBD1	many	TGTGCCAGCAGTTCGACGACAGGGGCCGAGCAGTTCTTC	CASSSTTGAEQFF
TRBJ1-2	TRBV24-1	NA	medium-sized	TGTGCCACCAGTGATTTCTTAGGGGTAGGCTACACCTTC	CATSDFLGVGYTF
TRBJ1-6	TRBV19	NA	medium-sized	TGTGCCAGTAGGCCGGACAGCTATAATTCACCCCTCCACTTT	CASRPDSYNSPLHF
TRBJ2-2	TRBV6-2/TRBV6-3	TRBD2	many	TGTGCCAGCAGGGAACTAGCGGGAGGGCAAGACACCGGGGAGCTGTTTTTT	CASRELAGGQDTGELFF
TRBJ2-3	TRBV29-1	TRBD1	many	TGCAGCACTATCCGGGACAGGGGGCTTAGCACAGATACGCAGTATTTT	CSTIRDRGLSTDTQYF